This T cell receptor (beta chain) derives from a study of blood T cell repertoires in COVID-19. As for the study in general: There were acute and convalescent COVID-19 samples, and they came from the United States, Italy and Spain.

CDR1 is MDHEN and CDR2 is SYDVKM in the germline V gene. The CDR3 covers 16 residues. The V and J ends lost 2 bases and 0 bases, in that order; junction bases with no gene match: 3. Per the original methods: Quantification of nucleated cells was approximated via reference gene primer amplification. Clones were read by immunoSEQ multiplex PCR, and TCRdb kept only the in-frame ones, dropping some. V, J and clone size were drawn from that table, and D and trimming were deduced from the DNA. This sample carries fewer than 250,000 clones, approximately 83% of them seen once, and the ten largest clones take 3% to 4.5%. The count of this clone is one. Across 20 to 25 US areas, participants ranged in age from about 18 to 100 years. Cohort placement rested on clinical history that participants reported themselves.

V and J are TRBV28 and TRBJ2-1; TRBD2 aligns across 8 bases. Source material: PBMCs or T cells enriched from blood (not recorded which). The receptor was derived from a middle-aged woman with acute COVID-19. The CDR3 sequence: CASSLSLAGSYNEQFF. As DNA, the CDR3 is TGTGCCAGCAGTTTAAGCCTAGCGGGCTCCTACAATGAGCAGTTCTTC. The variable domain in full, with the rest retrieved from reference TRBV28 and TRBJ2-1, is DVKVTQSSRYLVKRTGEKVFLECVQDMDHENMFWYRQDPGLGLRLIYFSYDVKMKEKGDIPEGYSVSREKKERFSLILESASTNQTSMYLCASSLSLAGSYNEQFFGPGTRLTVL.